One and the same sample provided the 20 T cell receptor beta chains below, sequenced in a study of regulatory T cells in long-lasting Graves disease. Time point indicated: newly diagnosed GD, antithyroid drugs for less than 3 months. Construction of the TCR library relied on RNA isolated from PBMCs. Investigators prepared the TCR beta libraries by applying iRepertoire HTBI primers and Arm-PCR of CDR3 regions. One entry per CDR3 protein results from TCRdb running MiXCR on the multiplex PCR reads. The sample consists of 550,000 or so distinct CDR3 sequences, 12% of them appearing once. This sample was also put to use in a study of T cells in Graves' hyperthyroidism and ophthalmopathy.

The sequences come from peripheral blood mononuclear cells (PBMCs), collected at new diagnosis, from a patient treated with antithyroid drugs. These TCRs come from a woman aged 25 to 39 with Graves disease.

This clonotype was detected ten times or more. The rearrangement joins TRBV4-2 to TRBJ2-7, with 8 bases aligning to TRBD2. This CDR3 region has 14 residues. Losses at the gene ends were 1 base for V and 7 bases for J; bases not matched to a gene: 6. Germline lookup yields CDR1 LGHNA and CDR2 YNFKEQ. The chain's CDR3 is CASSQAGRAKEQYF. The DNA of the CDR3 is TGTGCCAGCAGCCAAGCCGGGAGGGCCAAAGAGCAGTACTTC.

This clonotype was recorded at least ten times. The rearrangement uses TRBV28 and TRBJ2-7; D not certain. CDR1 and CDR2 (germline): MDHEN, SYDVKM. The V end lost 3 bases, the J end lost 4 bases, and 10 bases lay between the germline ends. The CDR3 extends over 13 amino acids. DNA for the CDR3: TGTGCCAGCAGTTTCCAAGGCACTTACGAGCAGTACTTC. The encoded protein is CASSFQGTYEQYF.

This clonotype has a count of ten or more. The CDR3 DNA is TGCGCCAGCAGCCTCCGGACTAGCGGGATAACCGGGGAGCTGTTTTTT. Residues: CASSLRTSGITGELFF. This sequence joins TRBV5-1 and TRBJ2-2, with TRBD2 identical over 12 bases. The CDR3 contains 16 residues. V lost 4 bases and J lost 5; bases outside the gene matches: 6. Germline V gene data show CDR1 as SGHRS and CDR2 as YFSETQ. Combining the CDR3 with reference TRBV5-1 and TRBJ2-2 gives the whole variable domain KAGVTQTPRYLIKTRGQQVTLSCSPISGHRSVSWYQQTPGQGLQFLFEYFSETQRNKGNFPGRFSGRQFSNSRSEMNVSTLELGDSALYLCASSLRTSGITGELFFGEGSRLTVL.

This chain joins TRBV3-1 and TRBJ2-1; D tentatively reads TRBD1 or TRBD2 (5 bases each). The ends were cut back, 5 bases at V and 3 bases at J, with 17 bases in the middle. The CDR3 totals 16 residues. CDR1 LGHDT and CDR2 YNNKEL come from the germline V gene (reference sequence). DNA of the CDR3: TGTGCCAGCAGCAGGGGCGCAGGGACGGGCTACAATGAGCAGTTCTTC. The encoded protein is CASSRGAGTGYNEQFF.

This clonotype appeared a few times. V is TRBV19 and J is TRBJ2-7; 11 bases are shared with TRBD2. Per the germline V gene, CDR1 is LNHDA and CDR2 is SQIVND (reference sequence). The length of the CDR3 is 16 residues. V was pared by 4 bases and J by 1 base, with 6 bases of the junction left unmatched. The CDR3 region is CASSNILAGGSYEQYF. CDR3 nucleotides: TGTGCCAGTAGTAACATCCTAGCGGGAGGATCCTACGAGCAGTACTTC. Filled out from reference TRBV19 and TRBJ2-7, the complete variable domain reads DGGITQSPKYLFRKEGQNVTLSCEQNLNHDAMYWYRQDPGQGLRLIYYSQIVNDFQKGDIAEGYSVSREKKESFPLTVTSAQKNPTAFYLCASSNILAGGSYEQYFGPGTRLTVT.

In this sample, this clonotype turned up a few times. The rearrangement joins TRBV24-1 to TRBJ2-1; 8 bases are a match to TRBD1. The CDR3 is 16 residues long. V was pared by 9 bases and J by 6 bases, with 15 bases of the junction left unmatched. The V gene's germline CDR1 is KGHDR and CDR2 SFDVKD. The CDR3 nucleotides read TGTGCCACCCGACCGACAGGGGCGACCGGGTTCAATGAGCAGTTCTTC. It specifies CATRPTGATGFNEQFF.

This clonotype was detected ten times or more. The chain is built from TRBV30 and TRBJ1-5, with no clear D. The germline gives CDR1 GTSNPN, CDR2 SVGIG (reference sequence). The V gene lost 2 bases and the J gene lost 1 base, with 3 bases spanning the gap. CDR3 size: 12 residues. Written as DNA, the CDR3 is TGTGCCTGGAGTTGGAGCAATCAGCCCCAGCATTTT. It codes for CAWSWSNQPQHF.

This clonotype has only a few counts. The chain employs TRBV5-4 and TRBJ1-6, with 7 nucleotides matching TRBD1. This CDR3 is 14 amino acids long. V lost 3 bases, J lost 10 bases, and 7 bases stayed unmatched. Germline-derived CDR1 and CDR2 are SGHNT and YYREEE (reference sequence). CDR3 sequence (DNA): TGTGCCAGCAGCTCGACCTACAGGGGATCACCCCTCCACTTT. Residues: CASSSTYRGSPLHF.

This clonotype was seen repeatedly, ten times or more. This chain links TRBV6-1 with TRBJ2-4; 8 nucleotides match TRBD1. Germline CDR1 is MNHNS and CDR2 is SASEGT. This CDR3 has 14 amino acids. The trim removed 6 bases at V and 5 bases at J, leaving 6 bases unmatched. The CDR3 spells CASSSAGGQNIQYF. In DNA, the CDR3 is TGTGCCAGCAGCTCAGCAGGGGGCCAAAACATTCAGTACTTC.

This clonotype was observed many times. V and J are TRBV11-3 and TRBJ2-2; 14 bases line up with TRBD2. The V segment lost 10 bases and the J segment 0 bases; nucleotides outside the gene matches: 13. From germline, CDR1 is SGHNT and CDR2 YENEEA. The CDR3 covers 19 residues. The CDR3: CATKNPGGLAGANTGELFF. The CDR3 region has the DNA TGTGCCACCAAAAACCCCGGGGGACTAGCGGGGGCGAACACCGGGGAGCTGTTTTTT.

The J gene is TRBJ2-1, the V gene TRBV7-3; 9 bases fit TRBD2. Germline V gene sequence: CDR1 SGHTA, CDR2 FQGTGA. The CDR3 has 14 residues. Germline trimming cut 5 bases from V and 8 bases from J; bases unmatched to any gene: 7. The CDR3 spells CASSPQAGGDEQFF. The CDR3 coding sequence is TGTGCCAGCAGCCCGCAAGCGGGAGGTGATGAGCAGTTCTTC.

This clonotype came up a few times. This chain connects TRBV19 to TRBJ2-1, with a weak D call TRBD1 (6 bases). CDR1 is LNHDA, CDR2 SQIVND, per germline (reference sequence). Trimming removed 3 bases at V and 4 bases at J, with 13 bases between. The CDR3 runs to 15 residues. Here the CDR3 reads CASSIRVGAYNEQFF. The CDR3 DNA reads TGTGCCAGTAGTATTAGGGTGGGGGCTTACAATGAGCAGTTCTTC.

Ten or more counts support this clonotype. V and J are TRBV15 and TRBJ2-3; D possibly corresponds to TRBD1 (6 bases). V was clipped by 1 base and J by 1 base, with 9 bases between them. Germline V gene sequence: CDR1 LNHNV, CDR2 YYDKDF (reference sequence). CDR3 length: 15 amino acids. In DNA form, the CDR3 reads TGTGCCACCAGCAGAGGGACAGTTCGCACAGATACGCAGTATTTT. Translated: CATSRGTVRTDTQYF.

This clonotype was observed at least ten times. The chain combines TRBV10-3 with TRBJ2-1; TRBD1 agrees at 9 bases. The CDR3 extends over 15 amino acids. The germline V gene has CDR1 ENHRY and CDR2 SYGVKD. Unmatched junction bases numbered 2, after V lost 0 bases and J lost 5 bases. For the CDR3, the DNA is TGTGCCATCAGTGAGTCGGGACAGGGACACAATGAGCAGTTCTTC. It yields the protein CAISESGQGHNEQFF.

This chain joins TRBV9 and TRBJ2-1, with D tentatively TRBD2 (7 bases). Trimming left V 3 bases short and J 3 bases short, with 19 bases between. This CDR3 contains 17 residues. Germline values: CDR1 SGDLS, CDR2 YYNGEE. The CDR3: CASSGPRVGGGYNEQFF. The DNA for the CDR3 is TGTGCCAGCAGCGGGCCCCGGGTAGGGGGGGGCTACAATGAGCAGTTCTTC. Variable domain in full (rest from reference TRBV9 and TRBJ2-1): DSGVTQTPKHLITATGQRVTLRCSPRSGDLSVYWYQQSLDQGLQFLIQYYNGEERAKGNILERFSAQQFPDLHSELNLSSLELGDSALYFCASSGPRVGGGYNEQFFGPGTRLTVL.

In this sample, this clonotype turned up a few times. The CDR3 loop is CASTGTGAHYGYTF. CDR3 sequence (DNA): TGTGCCAGCACCGGGACAGGGGCCCACTATGGCTACACCTTC. This chain connects TRBV6-2 or TRBV6-3 to TRBJ1-2; 10 bases align to TRBD1. Germline V lookup: CDR1 MNHEY, CDR2 SVGEGT. The CDR3 runs 14 residues. Trimming at V came to 7 bases and at J to 3 bases, leaving 5 bases not matched to a gene.

This clonotype was seen ten or more times. The J gene is TRBJ1-1, the V gene TRBV6-1, with D perhaps TRBD1 (6 bases). Germline lookup yields CDR1 MNHNS and CDR2 SASEGT. This CDR3 has 14 residues. The V end was cut by 7 bases, the J end by 0 bases, with 12 bases between. Here the CDR3 DNA reads TGTGCCAGCACCTGGACAGTAGTGAACACTGAAGCTTTCTTT. Translation: CASTWTVVNTEAFF.

The chain couples TRBV20-1 to TRBJ2-7; 8 bases agree with TRBD1. Trimming cost V 3 bases and J 6 bases; bases outside gene matches: 10. Germline CDR1 and CDR2: DFQATT and SNEGSKA (reference sequence). This CDR3 comprises 14 residues. In DNA form, the CDR3 reads TGCAGTGCTAGCGCCCGGACAGGGTATGGCGAGCAGTACTTC. Residues: CSASARTGYGEQYF.

This clonotype was counted a few times. The chain recombines TRBV29-1 with TRBJ1-4; 7 bases are a match to TRBD1. Looked up from germline, CDR1 is SQVTM and CDR2 is ANQGSEA. This CDR3 contains 13 residues. J gave up 4 bases and V 4 bases, and 3 bases lay outside the gene matches. The CDR3 is CSVGRGRNEKLFF. CDR3 DNA: TGCAGCGTTGGAAGGGGGCGTAATGAAAAACTGTTTTTT.

Only a few counts were recorded for this clonotype. This rearrangement joins TRBV4-3 to TRBJ1-1; D might be TRBD1 (5 bases). Deletions cut 2 bases from V and 9 bases from J, with 25 bases between. In germline, CDR1 is LGHNA, CDR2 YSLEER. This CDR3 contains 17 residues. DNA for the CDR3: TGCGCCAGCAGCCAAAGTACTCTAACAGGACTGACAATGAAAGCTTTCTTT. It translates to CASSQSTLTGLTMKAFF.